The following is a TCR beta chain sequence with its context. Using immunoSEQ multiplex PCR, the repertoire was profiled, and TCRdb retains in-frame clones only, with some absent. The sample lists tens of thousands of clones; about 95% were seen once. The data were taken from a study of technical replicates of blood from several donors. The CDR3 is 12 amino acids. CDR1 and CDR2 from the germline V gene are SQVTM and ANQGSEA. V lost 4 bases to trimming and J lost 2 bases, with 8 bases between them. This sequence was found in a human donor in good health. The chain combines TRBV29-1 with TRBJ2-5; D may be TRBD1 (5 bases). Source material: T cells isolated from PBMCs. The CDR3 sequence: CSVVKGQETQYF. The CDR3 DNA sequence: TGCAGCGTTGTTAAGGGGCAAGAGACCCAGTACTTC.